The source of this T cell receptor (beta chain) is a study of early T cells in non-severe SARS-CoV-2 infection. Trimming took 6 bases from V and 0 from J, leaving 24 bases between them. The CDR3 totals 19 residues. As part of library construction, unique molecular identifiers were attached to individual cDNA molecules. TCRdb re-called the 5' RACE reads through MiXCR, storing one row per CDR3 protein. Here the sample spans 43,000 or so distinct CDR3 sequences, about 7% being singletons. The source material was whole blood. This TCR derives from an adult who was a healthcare worker with PCR-confirmed SARS-CoV-2 infection or an uninfected control (not recorded which). The chain combines TRBV12-3 or TRBV12-4 with TRBJ1-5; tentative D call: TRBD1 (5 bases). CDR3: CASSLRDRVHGFSNQPQHF. In DNA form, the CDR3 reads TGTGCCAGCAGCTTGAGGGACCGGGTCCACGGTTTTAGCAATCAGCCCCAGCATTTT.